Each of the 28 T cell receptor beta chains below was sequenced from the same sample in a study of molecular identifiers for immune sequencing clone quantification. MiXCR, run by TCRdb on the PCR reads, gives a single entry per CDR3 protein. The sample records about 510,000 distinct CDR3 sequences, about 26% being singletons. The sample taken for sequencing was naive CD8+ T cells from blood, with Jurkat cell RNA spiked in. Subset of the sample: FACS-sorted CD8+CD4-CCR7+CD45RA+ naive T cells. These receptors were taken from a human donor in good health. Some libraries in this study had Jurkat cell RNA spiked in.

Concerning this clonotype: A much larger clonotype is one base distant, so this may be a read error. No conserved phenylalanine or tryptophan is present at the end of the CDR3, so a read error is the likely explanation. The rearrangement uses TRBV7-9 and TRBJ2-3; D not resolved. Germline CDR1 reads SEHNR; CDR2 reads FQNEAQ (reference sequence). This CDR3 has 14 residues. Trimming stripped 5 bases from V and 2 bases from J, with 11 bases between. This CDR3 is CASSTRSDTDTQYL. The CDR3 coding sequence is TGTGCCAGCAGCACCCGCAGCGACACAGATACGCAGTATCTT.

Concerning this clonotype: This may stem from a read error, because a much larger clone lies one nucleotide away. This chain uses TRBV6-5 with TRBJ2-7; tentative D call: TRBD1 (5 bases). V lost 7 bases to trimming and J lost 6 bases, with 22 bases between them. The CDR3 sequence is 15 residues long. Germline V gene data show CDR1 as MNHEY and CDR2 as SVGAGI. The CDR3 is CASKTANGPLSEQYF. The CDR3 region has the DNA TGTGCCAGCAAGACAGCCAACGGACCCCTAAGCGAGCAGTACTTC.

There are many counts of this clonotype. The chain links TRBV7-6 to TRBJ2-2; 9 bases fit TRBD2. Germline V CDR1 and CDR2: SGHVS, FNYEAQ. The CDR3 runs to 16 residues. After removal of 3 bases from V and 4 bases from J, the junction contained 6 bases not matched to a gene. The CDR3 region is CASSFVLAGSTGELFF. The CDR3 DNA is TGTGCCAGCAGCTTCGTGCTAGCGGGATCCACCGGGGAGCTGTTTTTT.

Regarding this clonotype: Just one base apart from a much larger clone, this may be a read error. In this CDR3 the conserved last residue, phenylalanine or tryptophan, is missing, so a read error is likely. The rearrangement joins TRBV9 to TRBJ2-1, with 14 nucleotides matching TRBD2. The CDR3 totals 17 residues. Trimming took 2 bases from V and 5 from J; bases not matched to a gene: 6. Germline V gene sequence: CDR1 SGDLS, CDR2 YYNGEE. CDR3 bases: TGTGCCAGCAGCGTGACTAGCGGGAGGGCTACTGACAATGAGCAGTTCCTC. This sequence encodes CASSVTSGRATDNEQFL.

The sample holds many counts of this clonotype. CDR3: CASSPGFREQYF. CDR3 nucleotide sequence: TGTGCCAGCAGTCCAGGGTTCCGCGAGCAGTACTTC. The chain uses TRBV28 and TRBJ2-7, with D maybe TRBD1 (5 bases). Looked up from germline, CDR1 is MDHEN and CDR2 is SYDVKM. V was clipped by 5 bases and J by 6 bases, with 11 bases between them. The CDR3 is made up of 12 amino acids.

The sample holds many counts of this clonotype. This chain connects TRBV7-9 to TRBJ2-3; TRBD1 matches 7 bases. Germline CDR1 and CDR2: SEHNR and FQNEAQ (reference sequence). J lost 0 bases, V lost 4 bases, and 4 bases had no gene match. The CDR3 is made up of 15 amino acids. The CDR3 DNA is TGTGCCAGCAGCTCACCGGGACAGAGCACAGATACGCAGTATTTT. This gives the protein CASSSPGQSTDTQYF.

This clonotype has more than one count but fewer than ten. CDR3 in amino acids: CATTPGWGDTQYF. The CDR3 nucleotides read TGTGCCACCACCCCGGGGTGGGGAGATACGCAGTATTTT. This chain uses TRBV15 with TRBJ2-3, with a weak D call TRBD2 (5 bases). The CDR3 length is 13 residues. Germline lookup yields CDR1 LNHNV and CDR2 YYDKDF (reference sequence). The V end lost 7 bases, the J end lost 5 bases, and 13 bases lay between the germline ends. The variable domain in full, completed from reference TRBV15 and TRBJ2-3, reads DAMVIQNPRYQVTQFGKPVTLSCSQTLNHNVMYWYQQKSSQAPKLLFHYYDKDFNNEADTPDNFQSRRPNTSFCFLDIRSPGLGDTAMYLCATTPGWGDTQYFGPGTRLTVL.

The gene calls are TRBV24-1 and TRBJ2-2; unclear D gene. This CDR3 is built from 14 residues. The V gene lost 3 bases and the J gene lost 4 bases, with 8 bases spanning the gap. Germline V gene sequence: CDR1 KGHDR, CDR2 SFDVKD. Here the CDR3 reads CATSDADGTGELFF. CDR3 coding DNA: TGTGCCACCAGTGATGCGGACGGCACCGGGGAGCTGTTTTTT.

This clonotype was detected only once. The missing conserved phenylalanine or tryptophan at the end of this CDR3 makes a read error likely. The chain links TRBV9 to TRBJ2-3; 7 nucleotides agree with TRBD1. The germline V gene has CDR1 SGDLS and CDR2 YYNGEE. This CDR3 spans 13 amino acids. V lost 2 bases, J lost 5 bases, and 2 bases stayed unmatched. The CDR3 protein is CASSVQGEDTQYL. The CDR3 bases are TGTGCCAGCAGCGTCCAGGGGGAAGATACGCAGTATCTT.

This clonotype has just a few counts. The chain has TRBV20-1 and TRBJ2-7; 13 nucleotides align to TRBD2. The CDR3 runs to 16 residues. Germline assignment: CDR1 DFQATT and CDR2 SNEGSKA (reference sequence). V dropped 5 bases and J dropped 4; count of bases not matched to a gene: 11. The CDR3 nucleotides are TGCAGTGCTCCACCCCGGACTAGCGGGAGCGTTTACGAGCAGTACTTC. Its translation is CSAPPRTSGSVYEQYF.

The chain is built from TRBV11-2 and TRBJ2-7; a possible D gene is TRBD2 (6 bases). CDR3 length: 15 amino acids. CDR1 is SGHAT, CDR2 FQNNGV, per germline. The V gene lost 2 bases and the J gene lost 7 bases, with 18 bases spanning the gap. CDR3 nucleotide sequence: TGTGCCAGCAGCTTATCGGGCTCCCCGGGGGAAGAGCAGTACTTC. It codes for CASSLSGSPGEEQYF.

In its sample, this clonotype was seen a few times. The genes are TRBV19 and TRBJ1-2; D gene unclear. Germline-derived CDR1 and CDR2 are LNHDA and SQIVND (reference sequence). This CDR3 spans 12 amino acids. V lost 4 bases and J 4 bases, leaving 7 bases between the germline ends. The CDR3 DNA is TGTGCCAGTAGTACAGCAGGCTATGGCTACACCTTC. This translates into CASSTAGYGYTF.

The rearrangement uses TRBV20-1 and TRBJ2-7; 7 nucleotides agree with TRBD2. V lost 0 bases and J lost 12; bases outside the gene matches: 20. This CDR3 is built from 16 residues. CDR1 DFQATT and CDR2 SNEGSKA come from the germline V gene (reference sequence). The CDR3 here is CSARDDEAGRSSAPYF. DNA of the CDR3: TGCAGTGCTAGAGATGATGAAGCGGGGCGCTCCTCCGCGCCGTACTTC.

As regards this clonotype: A much bigger clone sits one base away, suggesting this may be a read error. The V gene is TRBV7-2, the J gene TRBJ2-7, with D possibly being TRBD2 (6 bases). The CDR3 sequence is 15 residues long. Germline values: CDR1 SGHTA, CDR2 FQGNSA. The CDR3 loop is CASSLGGMISYAQYF. CDR3 coding DNA: TGTGCCAGCAGCTTGGGGGGAATGATTTCCTACGCGCAGTACTTC.

This clonotype was found many times. The chain has TRBV6-5 and TRBJ1-5; D possibly corresponds to TRBD1 (5 bases). V was cut by 0 bases and J by 5 bases, with 5 bases left in between. Looked up from germline, CDR1 is MNHEY and CDR2 is SVGAGI. This CDR3 is 13 amino acids long. The CDR3 protein is CASSYSGDQPQHF. CDR3 DNA: TGTGCCAGCAGTTACTCAGGGGATCAGCCCCAGCATTTT.

This clonotype was detected once. The V call is TRBV7-9, the J call TRBJ2-7, with D possibly matching TRBD1 (6 bases). V lost 5 bases and J 2 bases, leaving 19 bases between the germline ends. The CDR3 runs 16 residues. The V gene's germline CDR1 is SEHNR and CDR2 FQNEAQ (reference sequence). The CDR3 spells CASSAVTGPATYEQYF. CDR3 nucleotides: TGTGCCAGCAGCGCGGTCACAGGGCCCGCCACCTACGAGCAGTACTTC.

CDR3 sequence: CASSGLAGSTNEKLFF. CDR3 coding DNA: TGTGCCAGCAGCGGCTTAGCGGGCAGCACTAATGAAAAACTGTTTTTT. J is TRBJ1-4 and V is TRBV3-1; D ambiguous. The germline gives CDR1 LGHDT, CDR2 YNNKEL (reference sequence). The CDR3 is 16 amino acids. The germline V and J ends were trimmed by 5 bases and 2 bases, with 15 bases remaining between them.

The sample holds many counts of this clonotype. The chain joins TRBV27 to TRBJ2-2, with 7 bases fitting TRBD2. The germline V gene encodes CDR1 MNHEY and CDR2 SMNVEV (reference sequence). The junction had 3 bases not matched to a gene; V was cut back by 3 bases and J by 2 bases. CDR3 length: 15 amino acids. In nucleotides, the CDR3 is TGTGCCAGCAGTTTTTCTAGCGGTAACACCGGGGAGCTGTTTTTT. This sequence encodes CASSFSSGNTGELFF.

This clonotype was recorded at least ten times. The chain uses TRBV20-1 and TRBJ2-7; 8 bases are a match to TRBD1. With 2 bases clipped from V and 4 bases from J, the junction kept 4 bases outside the gene matches. The germline CDR1 and CDR2 sequences are DFQATT and SNEGSKA (reference sequence). The CDR3 is 13 residues long. The CDR3 loop reads CSARLTGGYEQYF. The DNA of the CDR3 is TGCAGTGCTAGACTAACAGGGGGGTACGAGCAGTACTTC.

As concerns this clonotype: Since no conserved phenylalanine or tryptophan closes the CDR3, a read error is the likely cause. The chain is built from TRBV20-1 and TRBJ1-4; no reliable D call. Germline V lookup: CDR1 DFQATT, CDR2 SNEGSKA (reference sequence). V was pared by 0 bases and J by 7 bases, with 18 bases between. This CDR3 is 16 amino acids long. The CDR3 protein is CSAREEDLREGEKLFL. The CDR3 region has the DNA TGCAGTGCTAGAGAGGAGGACCTTAGAGAGGGTGAAAAACTGTTTCTT.

With regard to this clonotype: The junction does not match germline at one end; this may be a read error. The V and J genes are TRBV11-2 and TRBJ1-4; D is unclear. The germline gives CDR1 SGHAT, CDR2 FQNNGV. The CDR3 has 14 amino acids. CDR3 in amino acids: CASSVEVVNEKLFF. CDR3 nucleotide sequence: TGTGCCAGCAGCGTAGAGGTTGTTAATGAAAAACTGTTTTTT.

This clonotype was counted only a few times. The rearrangement joins TRBV11-2 to TRBJ2-3, with TRBD2 matching 8 bases. The V and J ends lost 1 base and 0 bases, in that order; junction bases with no gene match: 9. From germline, CDR1 is SGHAT and CDR2 FQNNGV. This CDR3 is built from 18 residues. CDR3 bases: TGTGCCAGCAGCTTAGCCGGTAGCGGGATTGCCAGCACAGATACGCAGTATTTT. Protein sequence: CASSLAGSGIASTDTQYF.

CDR3 region: CASSPPGYSGNTIYF. For the CDR3, the DNA is TGTGCCAGCAGCCCCCCGGGATACTCTGGAAACACCATATATTTT. The chain joins TRBV3-1 to TRBJ1-3; D is undetermined. Trimming pared 4 bases from V and 0 bases from J, leaving 10 bases between. The CDR3 runs 15 residues. Germline CDR1 reads LGHDT; CDR2 reads YNNKEL (reference sequence).

This clonotype was seen a handful of times. The chain couples TRBV24-1 to TRBJ2-1; TRBD2 matches at 10 bases. J lost 5 bases, V lost 5 bases, and 11 bases had no gene match. Germline CDR1 is KGHDR and CDR2 is SFDVKD. The CDR3 sequence is 17 residues long. The CDR3 is CATSGRIAGGYHNEQFF. DNA for the CDR3: TGTGCCACCAGTGGTCGAATAGCGGGGGGCTATCACAATGAGCAGTTCTTC.

In regard to this clonotype: The junction departs from the called germline gene at one end, perhaps through a read error. The chain carries TRBV4-3 and TRBJ2-5, with 8 bases fitting TRBD1. This CDR3 region has 15 residues. Germline V gene data show CDR1 as LGHNA and CDR2 as YSLEER. The CDR3 loop is CARSQDFRGLAPPYF. The CDR3 bases are TGCGCCCGCAGCCAAGATTTCAGGGGGCTCGCGCCCCCGTACTTC.

This clonotype was counted between two and nine times. The chain employs TRBV12-3 or TRBV12-4 and TRBJ2-5; D is ambiguous. Trimming stripped 2 bases from V and 2 bases from J, with 6 bases between. CDR3 length: 13 amino acids. This CDR3 reads CASSLSEQETQYF. CDR3 nucleotides: TGTGCCAGCAGTTTATCGGAACAAGAGACCCAGTACTTC.

A remark on this clonotype: This may be a read error: a much more frequent sequence differs by one nucleotide. The rearrangement links TRBV7-9 to TRBJ1-1, with D unresolved. This CDR3 is built from 14 residues. Germline V gene data show CDR1 as SEHNR and CDR2 as FQNEAQ (reference sequence). Deletions cut 4 bases from V and 9 bases from J, with 18 bases between. CDR3 sequence reads: CASSSPVLTWKAFF. CDR3 bases: TGTGCCAGCAGCTCCCCCGTGTTGACGTGGAAAGCTTTCTTT.

Only one count was recorded for this clonotype. This may stem from a read error, because a much larger clone lies one nucleotide away. Given the absence of the conserved phenylalanine or tryptophan at the CDR3 end, a read error is likely. The chain carries TRBV7-9 and TRBJ2-3, with 7 bases matching TRBD2. After removal of 2 bases from V and 6 bases from J, the junction contained 8 bases not matched to a gene. The length of the CDR3 is 15 residues. CDR1 and CDR2 from the germline V gene are SEHNR and FQNEAQ (reference sequence). CDR3 region: CASSLPLAEGDTQYS. The CDR3 DNA sequence: TGTGCCAGCAGCTTACCGCTAGCGGAGGGGGATACGCAGTATTCT.